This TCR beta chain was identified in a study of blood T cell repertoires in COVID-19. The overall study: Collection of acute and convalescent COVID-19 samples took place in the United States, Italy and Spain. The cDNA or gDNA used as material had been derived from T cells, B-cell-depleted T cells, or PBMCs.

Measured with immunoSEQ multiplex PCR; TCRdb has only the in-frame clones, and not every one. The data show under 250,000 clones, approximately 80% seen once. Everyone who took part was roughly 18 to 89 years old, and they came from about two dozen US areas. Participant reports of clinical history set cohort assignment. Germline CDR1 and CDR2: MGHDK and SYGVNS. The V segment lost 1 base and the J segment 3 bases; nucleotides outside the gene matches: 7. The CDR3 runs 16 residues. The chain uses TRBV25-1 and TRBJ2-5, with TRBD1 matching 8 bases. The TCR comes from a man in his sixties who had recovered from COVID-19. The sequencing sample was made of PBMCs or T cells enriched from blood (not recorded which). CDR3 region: CASSESLRTGKETQYF. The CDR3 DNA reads TGTGCCAGCAGTGAATCTCTCAGGACAGGGAAAGAGACCCAGTACTTC.